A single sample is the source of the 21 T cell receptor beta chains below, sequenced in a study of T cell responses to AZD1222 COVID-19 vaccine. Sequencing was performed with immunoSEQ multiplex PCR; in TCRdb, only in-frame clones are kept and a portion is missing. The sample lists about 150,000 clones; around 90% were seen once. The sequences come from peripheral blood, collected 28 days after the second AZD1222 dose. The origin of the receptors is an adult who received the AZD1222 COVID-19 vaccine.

Written as DNA, the CDR3 is TGTGCCAGCAGCTTAGGGACTCTAGTTCAAGAGACCCAGTACTTC. The encoded protein is CASSLGTLVQETQYF. V usage is TRBV11-2 and J usage is TRBJ2-5, with D perhaps TRBD2 (5 bases). Per germline, CDR1 SGHAT and CDR2 FQNNGV. The CDR3 is made up of 15 amino acids. Trimming removed 1 base from V and 2 bases from J, with 11 bases in between.

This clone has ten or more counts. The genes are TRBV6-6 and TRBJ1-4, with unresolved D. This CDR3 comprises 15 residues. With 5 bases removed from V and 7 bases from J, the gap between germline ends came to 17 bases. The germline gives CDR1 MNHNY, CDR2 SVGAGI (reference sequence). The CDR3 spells CASSAIAEVLEKLFF. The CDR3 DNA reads TGTGCCAGCAGTGCCATCGCAGAAGTACTTGAAAAACTGTTTTTT.

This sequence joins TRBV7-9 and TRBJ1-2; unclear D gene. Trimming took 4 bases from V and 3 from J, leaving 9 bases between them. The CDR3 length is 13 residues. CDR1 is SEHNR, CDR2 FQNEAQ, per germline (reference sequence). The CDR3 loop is CASSSTEHYGYTF. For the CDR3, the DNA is TGTGCCAGCAGCTCCACGGAACACTATGGCTACACCTTC.

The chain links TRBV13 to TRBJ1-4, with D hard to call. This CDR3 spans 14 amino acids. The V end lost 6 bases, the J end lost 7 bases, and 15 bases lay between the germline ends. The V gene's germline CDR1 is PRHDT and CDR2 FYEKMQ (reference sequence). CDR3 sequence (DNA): TGTGCCAGCAGAGCCGACGGTCCAGGTGAAAAACTGTTTTTT. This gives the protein CASRADGPGEKLFF. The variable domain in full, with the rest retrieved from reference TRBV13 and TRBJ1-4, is AAGVIQSPRHLIKEKRETATLKCYPIPRHDTVYWYQQGPGQDPQFLISFYEKMQSDKGSIPDRFSAQQFSDYHSELNMSSLELGDSALYFCASRADGPGEKLFFGSGTQLSVL.

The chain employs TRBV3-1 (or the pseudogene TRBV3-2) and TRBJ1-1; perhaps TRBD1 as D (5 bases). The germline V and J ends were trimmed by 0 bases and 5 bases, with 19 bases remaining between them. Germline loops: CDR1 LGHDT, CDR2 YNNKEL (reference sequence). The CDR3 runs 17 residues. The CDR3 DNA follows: TGTGCCAGCAGCCAAGATCGGGGGGGTGACATGGGGACTGAAGCTTTCTTT. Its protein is CASSQDRGGDMGTEAFF.

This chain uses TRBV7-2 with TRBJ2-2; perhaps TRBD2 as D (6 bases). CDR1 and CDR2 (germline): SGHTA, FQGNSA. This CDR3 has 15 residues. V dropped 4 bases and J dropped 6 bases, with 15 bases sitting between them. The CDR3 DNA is TGTGCCAGCAGCTACGCTGGGTCGGGGGCCGGGGAGCTGTTTTTT. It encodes CASSYAGSGAGELFF.

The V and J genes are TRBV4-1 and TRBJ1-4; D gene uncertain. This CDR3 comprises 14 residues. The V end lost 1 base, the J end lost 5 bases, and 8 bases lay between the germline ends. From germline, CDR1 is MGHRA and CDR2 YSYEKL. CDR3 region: CASSQVVRNEKLFF. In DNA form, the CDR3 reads TGCGCCAGCAGCCAAGTGGTGCGGAATGAAAAACTGTTTTTT.

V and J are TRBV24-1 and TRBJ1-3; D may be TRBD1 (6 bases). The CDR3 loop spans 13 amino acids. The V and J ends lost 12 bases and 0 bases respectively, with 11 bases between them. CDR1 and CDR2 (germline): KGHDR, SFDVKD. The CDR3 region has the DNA TGTGCCGCTGACAGGAGCTCTGGAAACACCATATATTTT. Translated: CAADRSSGNTIYF.

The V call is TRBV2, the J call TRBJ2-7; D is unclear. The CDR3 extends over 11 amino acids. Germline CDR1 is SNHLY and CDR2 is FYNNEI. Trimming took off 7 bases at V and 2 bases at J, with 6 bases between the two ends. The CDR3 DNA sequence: TGTGCCAGCAAGGCAGCCTACGAGCAGTACTTC. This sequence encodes CASKAAYEQYF.

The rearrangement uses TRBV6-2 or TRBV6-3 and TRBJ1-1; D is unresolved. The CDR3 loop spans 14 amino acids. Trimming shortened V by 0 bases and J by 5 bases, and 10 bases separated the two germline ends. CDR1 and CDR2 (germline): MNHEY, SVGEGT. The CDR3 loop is CASSYSAGVTEAFF. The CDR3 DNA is TGTGCCAGCAGTTACTCTGCCGGGGTTACTGAAGCTTTCTTT.

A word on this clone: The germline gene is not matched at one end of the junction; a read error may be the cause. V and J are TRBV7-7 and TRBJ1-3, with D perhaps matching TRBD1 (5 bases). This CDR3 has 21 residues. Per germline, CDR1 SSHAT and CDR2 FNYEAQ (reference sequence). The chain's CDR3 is CASSYRLTRRGLKNSGNTIYF. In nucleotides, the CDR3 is TGTGCTAGCAGTTACCGGCTTACCCGAAGGGGTCTAAAAAACTCTGGAAACACCATATATTTT.

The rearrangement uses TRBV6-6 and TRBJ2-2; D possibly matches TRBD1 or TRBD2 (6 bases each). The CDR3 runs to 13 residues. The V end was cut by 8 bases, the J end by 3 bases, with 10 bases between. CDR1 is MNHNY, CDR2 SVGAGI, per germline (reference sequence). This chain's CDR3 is CASVRGDTGELFF. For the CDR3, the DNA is TGTGCCAGCGTGAGGGGGGACACCGGGGAGCTGTTTTTT.

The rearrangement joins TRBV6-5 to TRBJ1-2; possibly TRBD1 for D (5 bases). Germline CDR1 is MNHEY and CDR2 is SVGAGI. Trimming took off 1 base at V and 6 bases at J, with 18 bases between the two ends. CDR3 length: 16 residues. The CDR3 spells CASSYWDRAGTNGYTF. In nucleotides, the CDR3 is TGTGCCAGCAGTTACTGGGATCGAGCAGGGACGAATGGCTACACCTTC.

The CDR3 nucleotides read TGTGCCATCAGTGAGAGGCAGGGGTACACTGAAGCTTTCTTT. This sequence encodes CAISERQGYTEAFF. V gene TRBV10-3 combines with J gene TRBJ1-1; weak D call: TRBD1 (6 bases). This CDR3 contains 14 residues. CDR1 is ENHRY, CDR2 SYGVKD, per germline. The ends were cut back, 2 bases at V and 3 bases at J, with 10 bases in the middle.

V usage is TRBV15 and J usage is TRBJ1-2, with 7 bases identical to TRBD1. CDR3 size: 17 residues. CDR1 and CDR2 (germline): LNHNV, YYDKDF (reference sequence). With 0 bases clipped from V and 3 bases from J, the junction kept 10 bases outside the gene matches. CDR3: CATSRDLGAGTDYGYTF. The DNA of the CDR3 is TGTGCCACCAGCAGAGATTTGGGGGCCGGGACAGACTATGGCTACACCTTC.

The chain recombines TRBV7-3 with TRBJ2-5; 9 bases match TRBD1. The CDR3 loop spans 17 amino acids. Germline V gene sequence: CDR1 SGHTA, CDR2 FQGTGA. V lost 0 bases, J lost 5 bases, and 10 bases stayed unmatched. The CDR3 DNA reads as TGTGCCAGCAGCTTAACCATCGACAGGGGGGAATTGGAGACCCAGTACTTC. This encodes CASSLTIDRGELETQYF. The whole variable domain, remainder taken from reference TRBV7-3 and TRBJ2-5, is GAGVSQTPSNKVTEKGKYVELRCDPISGHTALYWYRQSLGQGPEFLIYFQGTGAADDSGLPNDRFFAVRPEGSVSTLKIQRTERGDSAVYLCASSLTIDRGELETQYFGPGTRLLVL.

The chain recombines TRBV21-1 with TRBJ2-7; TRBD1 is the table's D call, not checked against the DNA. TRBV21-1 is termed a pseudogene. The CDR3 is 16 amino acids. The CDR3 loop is CASRTSYRGSTYEQYF. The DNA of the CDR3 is TGTGCCAGCCGCACTAGCTACAGGGGGTCGACCTACGAGCAGTACTTC.

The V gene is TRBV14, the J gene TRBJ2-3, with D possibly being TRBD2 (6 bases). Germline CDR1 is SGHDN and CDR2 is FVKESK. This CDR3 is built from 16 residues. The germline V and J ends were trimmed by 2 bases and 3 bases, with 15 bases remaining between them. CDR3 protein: CASSQRRDRLTDTQYF. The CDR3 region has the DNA TGTGCCAGCAGCCAAAGGCGGGACCGGCTAACAGATACGCAGTATTTT.

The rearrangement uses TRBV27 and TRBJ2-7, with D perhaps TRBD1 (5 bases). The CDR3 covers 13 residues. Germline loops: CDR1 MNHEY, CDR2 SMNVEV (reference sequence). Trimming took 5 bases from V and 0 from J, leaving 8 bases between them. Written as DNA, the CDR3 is TGTGCCAGCAGTCCGACAGACTCCTACGAGCAGTACTTC. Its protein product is CASSPTDSYEQYF.

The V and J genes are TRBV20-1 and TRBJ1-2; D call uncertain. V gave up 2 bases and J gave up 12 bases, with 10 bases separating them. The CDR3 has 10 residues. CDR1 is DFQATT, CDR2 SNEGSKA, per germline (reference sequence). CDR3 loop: CSARKESDTF. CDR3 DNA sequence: TGCAGTGCTAGAAAAGAATCCGACACCTTC.

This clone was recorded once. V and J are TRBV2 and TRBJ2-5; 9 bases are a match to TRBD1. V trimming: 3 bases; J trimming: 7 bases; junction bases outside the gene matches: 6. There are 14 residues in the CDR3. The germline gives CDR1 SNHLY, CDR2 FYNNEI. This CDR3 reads CASSDGDRVGTQYF. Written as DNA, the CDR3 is TGTGCCAGCAGTGATGGGGACAGGGTGGGGACCCAGTACTTC.